The sequence of this TCR beta chain was determined in a study of T cell responses to AZD1222 COVID-19 vaccine. J gave up 1 base and V 11 bases, and 7 bases lay outside the gene matches. The germline V gene has CDR1 MNHNY and CDR2 SVGAGI (reference sequence). The CDR3 is 14 amino acids. The repertoire was sequenced with immunoSEQ multiplex PCR; TCRdb's copy has only in-frame clones and lacks some. The profile shows 100,000 to 120,000 clones, around 90% of them singletons. This clone was found a few times. The TCR was taken from an adult in good health. The source material was peripheral blood, sampled on day 0 of AZD1222 vaccination. The chain joins TRBV6-6 to TRBJ2-2; TRBD2 matches 7 bases. The CDR3 sequence is CAAGERENTGELFF. DNA of the CDR3: TGTGCCGCGGGAGAGCGGGAGAACACCGGGGAGCTGTTTTTT.